These 26 T cell receptor beta chains share one sample of origin, sequenced in a study of blood T cell repertoires in COVID-19. Repertoires were generated with immunoSEQ multiplex PCR, while TCRdb's copy carries only in-frame clones and drops some. The repertoire holds around 190,000 clones, with approximately 82% as singletons. Sequencing input: peripheral blood. The receptors were gathered from a human donor in a cohort sampled during active COVID-19.

The gene calls are TRBV5-4 and TRBJ2-3; 11 nucleotides align to TRBD1. Germline V gene data show CDR1 as SGHNT and CDR2 as YYREEE (reference sequence). The CDR3 contains 16 residues. J gave up 3 bases and V 4 bases, and 7 bases lay outside the gene matches. DNA of the CDR3: TGTGCCAGCAGCCGCGGAGGGGACAGGGGGACAGATACGCAGTATTTT. It yields the protein CASSRGGDRGTDTQYF.

The V gene is TRBV5-1, the J gene TRBJ2-1, with TRBD2 identical over 12 bases. Germline trimming cut 5 bases from V and 4 bases from J; bases unmatched to any gene: 10. The CDR3 sequence is 17 residues long. Germline V gene data show CDR1 as SGHRS and CDR2 as YFSETQ. The DNA for the CDR3 is TGCGCCAGCAGGACCTCCCCCGGGACTAGCGGGTACAATGAGCAGTTCTTC. Its translation is CASRTSPGTSGYNEQFF. The full variable domain, completed using reference TRBV5-1 and TRBJ2-1, is KAGVTQTPRYLIKTRGQQVTLSCSPISGHRSVSWYQQTPGQGLQFLFEYFSETQRNKGNFPGRFSGRQFSNSRSEMNVSTLELGDSALYLCASRTSPGTSGYNEQFFGPGTRLTVL.

This clone has ten or more counts. The chain recombines TRBV2 with TRBJ1-5, with TRBD1 identical over 11 bases. V lost 7 bases and J lost 7; bases outside the gene matches: 9. The CDR3 covers 15 residues. CDR1 and CDR2 (germline): SNHLY, FYNNEI. The CDR3 is CASKAGTGGRQPQHF. In nucleotides, the CDR3 is TGTGCCAGCAAGGCCGGGACAGGGGGACGACAGCCCCAGCATTTT.

The chain links TRBV6-6 to TRBJ1-1, with unresolved D. Germline V CDR1 and CDR2: MNHNY, SVGAGI (reference sequence). V lost 2 bases, J lost 7 bases, and 11 bases lay in between. This CDR3 spans 13 amino acids. As DNA, the CDR3 is TGTGCCAGCAGTTACGACCTGGGCTTTGAAGCTTTCTTT. Protein product: CASSYDLGFEAFF.

The J gene is TRBJ2-7, the V gene TRBV19; tentative D call: TRBD2 (5 bases). V dropped 0 bases and J dropped 7 bases, with 10 bases sitting between them. CDR3 length: 13 residues. The germline gives CDR1 LNHDA, CDR2 SQIVND (reference sequence). CDR3 residues: CASSIESRREQYF. DNA for the CDR3: TGTGCCAGTAGTATAGAGTCCAGGAGGGAGCAGTACTTC. Together with reference TRBV19 and TRBJ2-7, the CDR3 gives the full variable domain: DGGITQSPKYLFRKEGQNVTLSCEQNLNHDAMYWYRQDPGQGLRLIYYSQIVNDFQKGDIAEGYSVSREKKESFPLTVTSAQKNPTAFYLCASSIESRREQYFGPGTRLTVT.

The gene calls are TRBV7-9 and TRBJ2-7; 11 nucleotides match TRBD2. The J segment lost 6 bases and the V segment lost 5 bases, leaving 9 bases of the junction unmatched. CDR1 SEHNR and CDR2 FQNEAQ come from the germline V gene (reference sequence). The CDR3 extends over 15 amino acids. DNA for the CDR3: TGTGCCAGCAGCGATAGCGGGAGGGCCTCTGTCGAGCAGTACTTC. Amino acid sequence: CASSDSGRASVEQYF.

The V gene is TRBV6-4, the J gene TRBJ2-1, with 7 bases that match TRBD2. V shed 6 bases, J shed 2 bases, and the junction held 4 bases outside the gene matches. Germline V lookup: CDR1 MRHNA, CDR2 SNTAGT. This CDR3 spans 14 amino acids. CDR3 in DNA: TGTGCCAGCAGGCGGGAGAGTACCTACAATGAGCAGTTCTTC. Its translation is CASRRESTYNEQFF.

This chain links TRBV28 with TRBJ1-6; D is unclear. CDR1 is MDHEN, CDR2 SYDVKM, per germline. This CDR3 is 16 amino acids long. The ends were cut back, 5 bases at V and 2 bases at J, with 13 bases in the middle. CDR3 nucleotide sequence: TGTGCCAGCAGTATCAACCCAGGCGCCTATAATTCACCCCTCCACTTT. It specifies CASSINPGAYNSPLHF.

The chain has TRBV28 and TRBJ1-4, with D perhaps TRBD1 (5 bases). Germline values: CDR1 MDHEN, CDR2 SYDVKM. V shed 4 bases and J shed 7 bases, with 13 bases lying between them. This CDR3 is built from 14 residues. The CDR3 bases are TGTGCCAGCAGTTCCGGCGGGGCGGGTGAAAAACTGTTTTTT. Translating it yields CASSSGGAGEKLFF.

The V and J genes are TRBV10-3 and TRBJ2-7; 11 nucleotides agree with TRBD2. With 8 bases clipped from V and 2 bases from J, the junction kept 5 bases outside the gene matches. Germline values: CDR1 ENHRY, CDR2 SYGVKD. The CDR3 is 14 residues long. The CDR3 here is CAIGGTSGTYEQYF. CDR3 nucleotides: TGTGCCATCGGAGGGACTAGCGGAACCTACGAGCAGTACTTC.

The chain couples TRBV28 to TRBJ2-5; 12 bases align to TRBD2. J gave up 4 bases and V 7 bases, and 19 bases lay outside the gene matches. The CDR3 loop spans 19 amino acids. In germline, CDR1 is MDHEN, CDR2 SYDVKM. The CDR3 nucleotides read TGTGCCAGCAACCCCGCGGGTTGGCTAGCGGGAGGGCTCGCAGAGACCCAGTACTTC. Amino acids: CASNPAGWLAGGLAETQYF.

The gene calls are TRBV18 and TRBJ1-1, with TRBD1 identical over 11 bases. V was clipped by 3 bases and J by 4 bases; unmatched bases: 10. This CDR3 spans 17 amino acids. CDR1 and CDR2 (germline): KGHSH, LQKENI. The CDR3 nucleotides read TGTGCCAGCTCACCGAACCGGGACAGGGGGTTGGGCACTGAAGCTTTCTTT. Translated, it gives CASSPNRDRGLGTEAFF.

J is TRBJ2-3 and V is TRBV28; 14 positions match TRBD2. V dropped 6 bases and J dropped 0; count of bases not matched to a gene: 14. Germline V gene sequence: CDR1 MDHEN, CDR2 SYDVKM. This CDR3 has 20 amino acids. The CDR3 protein is CASRNDYGTSGGSSTDTQYF. For the CDR3, the DNA is TGTGCCAGCAGAAACGACTACGGGACTAGCGGGGGTTCTAGCACAGATACGCAGTATTTT.

This sequence joins TRBV19 and TRBJ2-2, with 8 bases that match TRBD1. The CDR3 extends over 16 amino acids. V trimming: 5 bases; J trimming: 1 base; junction bases outside the gene matches: 6. CDR1 LNHDA and CDR2 SQIVND come from the germline V gene (reference sequence). Here the CDR3 DNA reads TGTGCCAGTAGTCTCCGACAGGGGCGGAACACCGGGGAGCTGTTTTTT. This encodes CASSLRQGRNTGELFF.

This chain links TRBV6-2 or TRBV6-3 with TRBJ2-1; 11 positions match TRBD2. CDR3 length equals 15 residues. Trimming removed 6 bases from V and 3 bases from J; junction bases left unmatched: 4. CDR1 is MNHEY, CDR2 SVGEGT, per germline. Written as DNA, the CDR3 is TGTGCCAGCAGCCCACTAGCGGGAGACTACAATGAGCAGTTCTTC. This translates into CASSPLAGDYNEQFF.

The chain recombines TRBV6-5 with TRBJ1-5; 8 bases map to TRBD1. Germline V gene data show CDR1 as MNHEY and CDR2 as SVGAGI. The CDR3 length is 13 residues. The V segment lost 10 bases and the J segment 4 bases; nucleotides outside the gene matches: 6. CDR3: CAIRDRTNQPQHF. The CDR3 DNA sequence: TGTGCCATCAGGGACAGGACTAATCAGCCCCAGCATTTT.

The genes are TRBV9 and TRBJ2-3, with 8 nucleotides matching TRBD2. V was clipped by 4 bases and J by 0 bases; unmatched bases: 4. The CDR3 runs 15 residues. Per germline, CDR1 SGDLS and CDR2 YYNGEE. DNA of the CDR3: TGTGCCAGCAGCACTAGCGGTACTAGCACAGATACGCAGTATTTT. Translated, it gives CASSTSGTSTDTQYF.

The chain has TRBV19 and TRBJ2-5; TRBD2 aligns across 10 bases. Germline lookup yields CDR1 LNHDA and CDR2 SQIVND (reference sequence). Trimming cost V 6 bases and J 2 bases; bases outside gene matches: 6. The CDR3 spans 15 residues. CDR3 amino acids: CASSPGLAPQETQYF. CDR3 in DNA: TGTGCCAGTAGCCCGGGACTAGCGCCTCAAGAGACCCAGTACTTC.

This clone was recorded only once. The chain couples TRBV27 to TRBJ2-5, with 8 bases lining up with TRBD2. The CDR3 runs to 15 residues. The germline V gene encodes CDR1 MNHEY and CDR2 SMNVEV (reference sequence). Germline trimming cut 3 bases from V and 7 bases from J; bases unmatched to any gene: 10. CDR3: CASSFEISGRGTQYF. CDR3 DNA: TGTGCCAGCAGTTTTGAAATCTCCGGGAGGGGGACCCAGTACTTC.

This CDR3 is CASSLTSGFTDTQYF. CDR3 nucleotides: TGTGCCAGCAGCCTGACTAGCGGGTTCACAGATACGCAGTATTTT. The V and J genes are TRBV7-2 and TRBJ2-3; 10 bases agree with TRBD2. Unmatched junction bases numbered 4, after V lost 5 bases and J lost 2 bases. The length of the CDR3 is 15 residues. CDR1 is SGHTA, CDR2 FQGNSA, per germline.

This clone was seen only a few times. V usage is TRBV28 and J usage is TRBJ1-6; TRBD1 matches 8 bases. Trimming took 3 bases from V and 2 from J; bases not matched to a gene: 12. The CDR3 loop spans 19 amino acids. Germline lookup yields CDR1 MDHEN and CDR2 SYDVKM. The CDR3 nucleotides are TGTGCCAGCAGTTTTCTACTCCGGGACAGGTGGGCCTATAATTCACCCCTCCACTTT. Translation: CASSFLLRDRWAYNSPLHF.

The chain has TRBV5-1 and TRBJ1-3, with 10 bases lining up with TRBD1. Per the germline V gene, CDR1 is SGHRS and CDR2 is YFSETQ. Germline trimming cut 5 bases from V and 3 bases from J; bases unmatched to any gene: 8. The CDR3 is 16 residues long. CDR3 in amino acids: CASRSGTGVGGNTIYF. The DNA for the CDR3 is TGCGCCAGCAGGTCCGGGACAGGGGTTGGTGGAAACACCATATATTTT.

This chain joins TRBV5-1 and TRBJ1-4; 8 positions match TRBD1. The germline V gene encodes CDR1 SGHRS and CDR2 YFSETQ. The CDR3 runs to 18 residues. The ends lost 0 bases at V and 2 bases at J; junction bases unmatched: 9. The DNA for the CDR3 is TGCGCCAGCAGCTTGGATATAGGACAGGGCTCTACTAATGAAAAACTGTTTTTT. Its protein product is CASSLDIGQGSTNEKLFF.

The V gene is TRBV5-1, the J gene TRBJ2-2; D might be TRBD1 (6 bases). CDR1 is SGHRS, CDR2 YFSETQ, per germline. CDR3 length: 14 amino acids. V gave up 4 bases and J gave up 7 bases, with 14 bases separating them. CDR3: CASSPGALVGELFF. CDR3 sequence (DNA): TGCGCCAGCAGCCCAGGGGCCCTAGTCGGGGAGCTGTTTTTT.

The J gene is TRBJ2-7, the V gene TRBV4-2; 8 bases align to TRBD2. V lost 3 bases to trimming and J lost 4 bases; unmatched junction nucleotides: 11. The V gene's germline CDR1 is LGHNA and CDR2 YNFKEQ. CDR3 length: 16 amino acids. CDR3 nucleotides: TGTGCCAGCAGCCAGAATGCTGGCGGGACTAGATACGAGCAGTACTTC. This translates into CASSQNAGGTRYEQYF.

The sample holds many counts of this clone. Other DNA sequences in this specimen translate into the identical CDR3. The rearrangement links TRBV18 to TRBJ1-2, with 7 nucleotides matching TRBD1. The junction had 3 bases not matched to a gene; V was cut back by 6 bases and J by 2 bases. This CDR3 spans 13 amino acids. Germline assignment: CDR1 KGHSH and CDR2 LQKENI. The CDR3 here is CASSRDSNYGYTF. The CDR3 bases are TGTGCCAGCTCGAGGGACAGCAACTATGGCTACACCTTC. Supplemented by reference TRBV18 and TRBJ1-2, the full variable domain reads NAGVMQNPRHLVRRRGQEARLRCSPMKGHSHVYWYRQLPEEGLKFMVYLQKENIIDESGMPKERFSAEFPKEGPSILRIQQVVRGDSAAYFCASSRDSNYGYTFGSGTRLTVV.